Detailed here is one TCR beta chain. The data belong to a study of Ad26.COV2.S vaccination and SARS-CoV-2 variants. Background on the study: Ad26.COV2.S, an intramuscular injection, was given once or twice 56 days apart.

Treatment noted: over 15 received Ad26.COV2.S at low or high dose, single or two shots; 5 received placebo; per-sample allocation not given. Specimen acquisition occurred on day 63 following the initial vaccine or placebo injection. This CDR3 has 12 amino acids. V lost 1 base, J lost 7 bases, and 4 bases lay in between. The V gene's germline CDR1 is LGHDT and CDR2 YNNKEL (reference sequence). Sequenced by immunoSEQ multiplex PCR; TCRdb stores in-frame clones only, minus some. The repertoire holds roughly 400,000 clones, with around 90% as singletons. Material: peripheral blood, obtained in a trial of Ad26.COV2.S vaccine versus placebo. The chain joins TRBV3-1 (or the pseudogene TRBV3-2) to TRBJ2-2; D gene unclear. The TCR sequence derives from a person between 18 and 60 years old who received the Ad26.COV2.S COVID-19 vaccine or a placebo. The CDR3 loop is CASSQVNGELFF. The DNA for the CDR3 is TGTGCCAGCAGCCAAGTTAACGGGGAGCTGTTTTTT.